One and the same sample provided the 21 T cell receptor beta chains below, sequenced in a study of T-cell reconstitution after alpha-beta-depleted transplantation in children. During its preparation, the TCRbeta library received unique molecular identifiers. TCRdb independently ran MiXCR on the PCR reads; one entry per CDR3 protein. The table records roughly 590,000 distinct CDR3 sequences, over 15% of them present only once. Source: PBMCs from the stem cell graft donor, taken from the stem cell graft. The receptor set was obtained from a human donor who donated a stem cell graft to a child with acute myeloid leukemia.

This clonotype came up a few times. The chain employs TRBV30 and TRBJ2-7, with D uncertain. From germline, CDR1 is GTSNPN and CDR2 SVGIG (reference sequence). This CDR3 comprises 11 residues. Trimming cost V 1 base and J 5 bases, with 6 bases left between them. Here the CDR3 reads CAWSDNDEQYF. The CDR3 DNA reads TGTGCCTGGAGTGATAACGACGAGCAGTACTTC.

This clonotype was recorded many times. The genes are TRBV6-5 and TRBJ2-5; a possible D gene is TRBD2 (5 bases). There are 14 residues in the CDR3. Deletions cut 0 bases from V and 4 bases from J, with 9 bases between. In germline, CDR1 is MNHEY, CDR2 SVGAGI. The CDR3 bases are TGTGCCAGCAGTTACTCTAGCGTTGTAGAGACCCAGTACTTC. Amino acids: CASSYSSVVETQYF.

This clonotype was seen at least ten times. The CDR3, as DNA: TGCAGCAGCCGGGACAGTTACTACGAGCAGTACTTC. Protein: CSSRDSYYEQYF. This chain links TRBV29-1 with TRBJ2-7; 7 bases are a match to TRBD1. Germline trimming cut 8 bases from V and 3 bases from J; bases unmatched to any gene: 7. There are 12 residues in the CDR3. Germline-derived CDR1 and CDR2 are SQVTM and ANQGSEA.

The chain combines TRBV12-3 or TRBV12-4 with TRBJ1-2; D not resolved. V was clipped by 6 bases and J by 10 bases, with 18 bases between them. CDR3 length equals 13 residues. CDR3 loop: CASSTGRDVPYTF. CDR3 bases: TGTGCCAGCAGCACCGGAAGAGACGTCCCCTACACCTTC.

The rearrangement uses TRBV10-1 and TRBJ2-3; tentative D call: TRBD1 (5 bases). Germline CDR1 and CDR2: WNHNN and SYGVQD (reference sequence). Trimming stripped 6 bases from V and 0 bases from J, with 19 bases between. This CDR3 is 17 amino acids long. The CDR3 DNA reads as TGCGCCAGCAGCGACGTCGGATCGGACACTAGCACAGATACGCAGTATTTT. This encodes CASSDVGSDTSTDTQYF.

The table lists this clonotype with a few counts. The V call is TRBV12-3 or TRBV12-4, the J call TRBJ1-4, with unresolved D. CDR3 length equals 14 residues. The V end was cut by 3 bases, the J end by 4 bases, with 9 bases between. CDR3 in amino acids: CASSLSVGNEKLFF. Here the CDR3 DNA reads TGTGCCAGCAGTTTGTCGGTGGGTAATGAAAAACTGTTTTTT.

This chain joins TRBV7-2 and TRBJ2-1, with 12 bases that match TRBD2. CDR1 SGHTA and CDR2 FQGNSA come from the germline V gene. J lost 5 bases, V lost 7 bases, and 6 bases had no gene match. This CDR3 has 15 amino acids. CDR3 bases: TGTGCCAGCACCCATAGGACTAGCGGGGACAATGAGCAGTTCTTC. Translation: CASTHRTSGDNEQFF.

This clonotype was counted many times. V is TRBV5-1 and J is TRBJ2-1; D might be TRBD1 (5 bases). This CDR3 region has 15 residues. Germline V gene data show CDR1 as SGHRS and CDR2 as YFSETQ. Trimming took off 2 bases at V and 6 bases at J, with 15 bases between the two ends. Here the CDR3 reads CASSFSGPSGNEQFF. The CDR3 nucleotides read TGCGCCAGCAGCTTCTCAGGGCCCTCGGGCAATGAGCAGTTCTTC. The full variable domain, in which reference TRBV5-1 and TRBJ2-1 provide the parts outside the CDR3, is KAGVTQTPRYLIKTRGQQVTLSCSPISGHRSVSWYQQTPGQGLQFLFEYFSETQRNKGNFPGRFSGRQFSNSRSEMNVSTLELGDSALYLCASSFSGPSGNEQFFGPGTRLTVL.

The chain links TRBV12-3 or TRBV12-4 to TRBJ2-2; D call uncertain. V was trimmed by 6 bases and J by 4 bases, leaving 12 bases between them. CDR3 length equals 14 residues. The CDR3 region has the DNA TGTGCCAGCAGGCCTTCTCTGGGCACCGGGGAGCTGTTTTTT. It translates to CASRPSLGTGELFF.

In its sample, this clonotype was seen many times. For the CDR3, the DNA is TGTGCCAGCAGTGAGTCCTACGAGCAGTACTTC. It yields the protein CASSESYEQYF. The gene calls are TRBV25-1 and TRBJ2-7, with no clear D. Looked up from germline, CDR1 is MGHDK and CDR2 is SYGVNS. The CDR3 runs 11 residues. V was trimmed by 3 bases and J by 1 base, leaving 1 base between them.

This chain connects TRBV28 to TRBJ2-3, with 8 nucleotides matching TRBD2. Germline loops: CDR1 MDHEN, CDR2 SYDVKM. The CDR3 consists of 15 residues. Trimming removed 1 base from V and 3 bases from J; junction bases left unmatched: 3. The chain's CDR3 is CASSLFGLATDTQYF. DNA of the CDR3: TGTGCCAGCAGTTTATTTGGACTAGCTACAGATACGCAGTATTTT.

The table lists this clonotype with many counts. The V and J genes are TRBV20-1 and TRBJ2-7; D unresolved. Germline CDR1 DFQATT, CDR2 SNEGSKA (reference sequence). The CDR3 runs 12 residues. Trimming stripped 4 bases from V and 0 bases from J, with 7 bases between. The CDR3 spells CSANGFSYEQYV. The CDR3 DNA reads TGCAGTGCTAACGGTTTCTCCTACGAGCAGTACGTC.

This clonotype has ten or more counts. This chain links TRBV20-1 with TRBJ2-5, with a weak D call TRBD2 (5 bases). Germline CDR1 and CDR2: DFQATT and SNEGSKA (reference sequence). The CDR3 has 12 residues. The CDR3: CCVREPQETQYF. The CDR3 DNA follows: TGCTGTGTGAGGGAACCTCAAGAGACCCAGTACTTC.

The chain recombines TRBV7-8 with TRBJ2-2; 7 nucleotides match TRBD2. J gave up 5 bases and V 5 bases, and 14 bases lay outside the gene matches. Looked up from germline, CDR1 is SGHVS and CDR2 is FQNEAQ. This CDR3 has 17 residues. The CDR3 protein is CASSPSRGGGGTGELFF. CDR3 DNA sequence: TGTGCCAGCAGCCCGAGTAGGGGAGGCGGGGGTACCGGGGAGCTGTTTTTT.

This clonotype was recorded at least ten times. V and J are TRBV12-3 or TRBV12-4 and TRBJ2-4, with a tentative D call TRBD1 (5 bases). This CDR3 is built from 12 residues. V lost 8 bases to trimming and J lost 8 bases, with 13 bases between them. The CDR3 region is CASGRAIYIQYF. In nucleotides, the CDR3 is TGTGCCAGCGGCAGGGCGATATACATTCAGTACTTC.

This clonotype was seen only a few times. V is TRBV4-1 and J is TRBJ2-5; TRBD2 matches at 9 bases. V trimming: 3 bases; J trimming: 3 bases; junction bases outside the gene matches: 5. Germline CDR1 reads MGHRA; CDR2 reads YSYEKL. The CDR3 consists of 15 residues. DNA of the CDR3: TGCGCCAGCAGCCATGGACGACTAGCGGAAGAGACCCAGTACTTC. Amino acid sequence: CASSHGRLAEETQYF.

Ten or more counts support this clonotype. The chain employs TRBV20-1 and TRBJ2-3; 10 positions agree with TRBD2. The germline V gene encodes CDR1 DFQATT and CDR2 SNEGSKA (reference sequence). This CDR3 has 15 residues. V shed 1 base, J shed 7 bases, and the junction held 8 bases outside the gene matches. The CDR3 coding sequence is TGCAGTGCTAGAGTTACCAGCGGGGGGGCCTATACGCAGTATTTT. Translated, it gives CSARVTSGGAYTQYF.

V is TRBV4-1 and J is TRBJ1-1; D might be TRBD1 (6 bases). The germline V gene encodes CDR1 MGHRA and CDR2 YSYEKL. Trimming pared 0 bases from V and 8 bases from J, leaving 16 bases between. CDR3 length: 15 residues. The CDR3: CASSQEHRQAGEAFF. As DNA, the CDR3 is TGCGCCAGCAGCCAAGAACACCGACAGGCTGGGGAAGCTTTCTTT.

The table lists this clonotype with many counts. The chain joins TRBV11-2 to TRBJ2-1; 10 bases fit TRBD2. The CDR3 spans 18 residues. Per germline, CDR1 SGHAT and CDR2 FQNNGV. V shed 2 bases, J shed 5 bases, and the junction held 12 bases outside the gene matches. The CDR3 region has the DNA TGTGCCAGCAGCTTAAGGAGGGGTCGGACTAGCGGTGACAATGAGCAGTTCTTC. Translating gives CASSLRRGRTSGDNEQFF.

There are many counts of this clonotype. This rearrangement joins TRBV29-1 to TRBJ2-1; weak D call: TRBD1 (5 bases). In germline, CDR1 is SQVTM, CDR2 ANQGSEA. There are 12 residues in the CDR3. V was trimmed by 7 bases and J by 5 bases, leaving 12 bases between them. The CDR3 loop is CSAQGSDNEQFF. For the CDR3, the DNA is TGCAGCGCCCAGGGATCGGACAATGAGCAGTTCTTC.

The rearrangement links TRBV20-1 to TRBJ1-2; TRBD1 matches 8 bases. There are 15 residues in the CDR3. The germline V gene encodes CDR1 DFQATT and CDR2 SNEGSKA (reference sequence). The V gene end was trimmed by 3 bases and the J gene end by 4 bases; junction bases not matched to a gene: 10. CDR3 DNA sequence: TGCAGTGCTAGGGGACAGGCTCCAGGGCTCTATGGCTACACCTTC. Translation gives CSARGQAPGLYGYTF.